This entry lists 2 T cell receptor beta chains sequenced from one sample in a study of molecular identifiers for immune sequencing clone quantification. TCRdb reanalysed the PCR reads using MiXCR and keeps one entry per CDR3 protein. The sample holds 490,000 or so distinct CDR3 sequences, roughly a fifth seen once. Source material: naive CD8+ T cells from blood, with Jurkat cell RNA spiked in. Subset described: FACS-sorted CD8+CD4-CCR7+CD45RA+ naive T cells. The receptor source for this set is a human donor in good health. Some libraries in this study had Jurkat cell RNA spiked in.

V usage is TRBV6-2 or TRBV6-3 and J usage is TRBJ2-2; D may be TRBD2 (5 bases). The CDR3 covers 15 residues. Trimming removed 5 bases from V and 5 bases from J, with 15 bases in between. Per the germline V gene, CDR1 is MNHEY and CDR2 is SVGEGT. CDR3 loop: CASSPRTLATGELFF. The CDR3 DNA reads as TGTGCCAGCAGTCCTAGGACTCTTGCAACCGGGGAGCTGTTTTTT.

The rearrangement links TRBV28 to TRBJ1-2, with a tentative D call TRBD1 (5 bases). Between the trimmed V and J ends, which lost 5 bases and 0 bases, there was a span of 16 bases. This CDR3 has 16 residues. The germline V gene has CDR1 MDHEN and CDR2 SYDVKM. The CDR3 DNA reads TGTGCCAGCAGTCCCATAGGGACGGATGCTAACTATGGCTACACCTTC. Residues: CASSPIGTDANYGYTF.